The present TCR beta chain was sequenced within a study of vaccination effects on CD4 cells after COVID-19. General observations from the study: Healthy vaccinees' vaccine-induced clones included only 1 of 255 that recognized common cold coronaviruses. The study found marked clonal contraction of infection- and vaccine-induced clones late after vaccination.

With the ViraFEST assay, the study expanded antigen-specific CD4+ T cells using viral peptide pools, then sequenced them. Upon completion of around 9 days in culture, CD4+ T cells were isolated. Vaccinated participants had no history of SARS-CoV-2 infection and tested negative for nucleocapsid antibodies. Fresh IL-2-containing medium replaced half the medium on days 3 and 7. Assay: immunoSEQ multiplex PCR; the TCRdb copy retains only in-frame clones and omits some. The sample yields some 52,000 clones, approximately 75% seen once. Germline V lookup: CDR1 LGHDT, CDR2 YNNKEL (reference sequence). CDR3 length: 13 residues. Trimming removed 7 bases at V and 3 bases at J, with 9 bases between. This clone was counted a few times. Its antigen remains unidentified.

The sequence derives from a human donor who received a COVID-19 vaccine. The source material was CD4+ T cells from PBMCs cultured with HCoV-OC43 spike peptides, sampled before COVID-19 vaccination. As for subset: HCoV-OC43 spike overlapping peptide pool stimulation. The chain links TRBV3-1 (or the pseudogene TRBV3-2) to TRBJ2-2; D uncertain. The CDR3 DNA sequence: TGTGCCAGCAACAAGGTCGACACCGGGGAGCTGTTTTTT. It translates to CASNKVDTGELFF.